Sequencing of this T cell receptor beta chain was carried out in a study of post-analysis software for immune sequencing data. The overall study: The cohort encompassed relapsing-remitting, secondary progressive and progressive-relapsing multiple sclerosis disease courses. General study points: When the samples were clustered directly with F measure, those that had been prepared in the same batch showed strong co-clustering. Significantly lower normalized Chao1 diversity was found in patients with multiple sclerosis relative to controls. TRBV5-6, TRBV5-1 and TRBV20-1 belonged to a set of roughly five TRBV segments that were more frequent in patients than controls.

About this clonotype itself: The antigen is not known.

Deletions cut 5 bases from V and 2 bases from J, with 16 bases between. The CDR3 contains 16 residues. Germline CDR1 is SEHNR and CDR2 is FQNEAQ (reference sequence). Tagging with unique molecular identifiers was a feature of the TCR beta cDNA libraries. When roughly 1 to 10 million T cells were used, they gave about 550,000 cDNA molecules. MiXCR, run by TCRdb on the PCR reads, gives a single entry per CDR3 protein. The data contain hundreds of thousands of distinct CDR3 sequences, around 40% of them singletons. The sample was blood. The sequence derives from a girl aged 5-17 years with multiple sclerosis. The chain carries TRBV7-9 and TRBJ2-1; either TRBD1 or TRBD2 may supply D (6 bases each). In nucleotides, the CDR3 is TGTGCCAGCAGCCCCTCTAGGGGGAGGCCCTACAATGAGCAGTTCTTC. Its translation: CASSPSRGRPYNEQFF.